A single sample gave rise to the 26 T cell receptor beta chains below, sequenced in a study of cytomegalovirus exposure and HLA in healthy donors (dated by TCRdb to the late 2010s). The library was made by the immunoSEQ multiplex PCR assay. A mixture of 60 forward primers for TCR Vbeta segments and 13 reverse primers for TCR Jbeta segments was used in the multiplex PCR. TCRdb stores this immuneACCESS table with in-frame sequences only. Part of the clones is absent; in the studies checked, under half of the shortfall reflects unresolved V genes, and no reason is known for the rest. This sample's clone table shows approximately 110,000 clones. Around 4% of the sample comes from the top ten. Sample: PBMCs. Receptors originate from a man younger than 35 in good health and CMV-seronegative.

V and J are TRBV6-1 and TRBJ2-1, with TRBD2 matching over 8 bases. Germline lookup yields CDR1 MNHNS and CDR2 SASEGT. This CDR3 contains 16 residues. V was pared by 2 bases and J by 6 bases, with 9 bases of the junction left unmatched. DNA of the CDR3: TGTGCCAGCAGTGAATTTGTGGGAGCGGGGGTCAATGAGCAGTTCTTC. Translating it yields CASSEFVGAGVNEQFF.

The genes are TRBV7-9 and TRBJ2-4, with TRBD1 as a possible D gene (5 bases). Germline CDR1 reads SEHNR; CDR2 reads FQNEAQ (reference sequence). CDR3 length equals 14 residues. Trimming stripped 3 bases from V and 7 bases from J, with 13 bases between. This chain's CDR3 is CASSLSQGRNIQYF. DNA for the CDR3: TGTGCCAGCAGCTTGAGTCAGGGAAGGAACATTCAGTACTTC. Complete variable domain (other parts from reference TRBV7-9 and TRBJ2-4): DTGVSQNPRHKITKRGQNVTFRCDPISEHNRLYWYRQTLGQGPEFLTYFQNEAQLEKSRLLSDRFSAERPKGSFSTLEIQRTEQGDSAMYLCASSLSQGRNIQYFGAGTRLSVL.

The chain has TRBV19 and TRBJ2-1; TRBD1 is a possible D gene (6 bases). V was cut by 3 bases and J by 1 base, with 10 bases left in between. In germline, CDR1 is LNHDA, CDR2 SQIVND (reference sequence). This CDR3 is built from 15 residues. This CDR3 is CASSIIGQSYNEQFF. Written as DNA, the CDR3 is TGTGCCAGTAGTATTATCGGACAGTCCTACAATGAGCAGTTCTTC.

This sequence joins TRBV29-1 and TRBJ2-5; 8 bases match TRBD1. With V trimmed by 7 bases and J by 4 bases, 8 bases remained unmatched. CDR3 length: 13 amino acids. Per germline, CDR1 SQVTM and CDR2 ANQGSEA. CDR3 residues: CSGGQGIGETQYF. DNA for the CDR3: TGCAGCGGCGGACAGGGAATAGGAGAGACCCAGTACTTC.

This chain links TRBV11-2 with TRBJ2-1, with unresolved D. The CDR3 totals 15 residues. Germline CDR1 reads SGHAT; CDR2 reads FQNNGV. Trimming cost V 8 bases and J 4 bases, with 18 bases left between them. The CDR3 sequence: CASDPTGSTYNEQFF. DNA of the CDR3: TGTGCCAGCGATCCTACCGGGTCGACTTACAATGAGCAGTTCTTC.

The chain employs TRBV6-1 and TRBJ1-3; TRBD1 matches 7 bases. V gave up 5 bases and J gave up 4 bases; unmatched junction bases: 2. CDR3 length equals 13 residues. Germline V gives CDR1 MNHNS, CDR2 SASEGT. The CDR3: CASSMTGGNTIYF. The CDR3 coding sequence is TGTGCCAGCAGTATGACAGGGGGAAACACCATATATTTT.

The J gene is TRBJ2-7, the V gene TRBV7-2; TRBD1 matches 9 bases. The CDR3 sequence is 16 residues long. Trimming cost V 5 bases and J 2 bases; bases outside gene matches: 10. Germline V CDR1 and CDR2: SGHTA, FQGNSA. CDR3 coding DNA: TGTGCCAGCAGCCCCACCGGGACAGGGAATCCCTACGAGCAGTACTTC. This sequence encodes CASSPTGTGNPYEQYF.

This rearrangement joins TRBV18 to TRBJ2-5, with TRBD2 matching 9 bases. This CDR3 is 17 amino acids long. V lost 2 bases and J lost 2; bases outside the gene matches: 9. Germline lookup yields CDR1 KGHSH and CDR2 LQKENI. In DNA form, the CDR3 reads TGTGCCAGCTCACCAAGGCCTAGCGGGAATGTTCAAGAGACCCAGTACTTC. Amino acid sequence: CASSPRPSGNVQETQYF. Variable domain in full (rest from reference TRBV18 and TRBJ2-5): NAGVMQNPRHLVRRRGQEARLRCSPMKGHSHVYWYRQLPEEGLKFMVYLQKENIIDESGMPKERFSAEFPKEGPSILRIQQVVRGDSAAYFCASSPRPSGNVQETQYFGPGTRLLVL.

The chain recombines TRBV5-4 with TRBJ1-1; D possibly corresponds to TRBD1 (6 bases). CDR3 size: 15 residues. CDR1 is SGHNT and CDR2 is YYREEE in the germline V gene (reference sequence). V was shortened by 0 bases and J by 1 base, with 10 bases between the two germline ends. The CDR3 bases are TGTGCCAGCAGCTTGGGGGCAGGGGAGAACACTGAAGCTTTCTTT. Its protein is CASSLGAGENTEAFF.

The chain carries TRBV6-1 and TRBJ1-1; D possibly corresponds to TRBD1 (5 bases). Trimming stripped 8 bases from V and 8 bases from J, with 15 bases between. Germline CDR1 is MNHNS and CDR2 is SASEGT. The CDR3 runs 12 residues. The CDR3 DNA reads as TGTGCCAGCGCCATATGGGGGGGAGAAGCTTTCTTT. This gives the protein CASAIWGGEAFF.

The chain uses TRBV6-1 and TRBJ1-2; D gene ambiguous. The germline gives CDR1 MNHNS, CDR2 SASEGT. This CDR3 is 13 amino acids long. V lost 8 bases and J 3 bases, leaving 13 bases between the germline ends. CDR3 nucleotide sequence: TGTGCCAGCTCAAGCGTAGGATACTATGGCTACACCTTC. Translated: CASSSVGYYGYTF.

This chain connects TRBV6-5 to TRBJ2-2; TRBD1 matches at 8 bases. CDR3 length: 15 residues. Germline CDR1 is MNHEY and CDR2 is SVGAGI. V shed 6 bases, J shed 4 bases, and the junction held 7 bases outside the gene matches. The CDR3 DNA reads TGTGCCAGCAGCTTGGACAGGGCGCGCACCGGGGAGCTGTTTTTT. Protein product: CASSLDRARTGELFF.

The gene calls are TRBV18 and TRBJ2-4, with TRBD1 matching 10 bases. Per germline, CDR1 KGHSH and CDR2 LQKENI. The junction had 9 bases not matched to a gene; V was cut back by 6 bases and J by 1 base. The CDR3 is 17 amino acids. The CDR3 here is CASSPVGQGMAKNIQYF. The CDR3 coding sequence is TGTGCCAGCTCGCCGGTGGGACAGGGGATGGCCAAAAACATTCAGTACTTC.

The chain carries TRBV6-1 and TRBJ1-1; D is perhaps TRBD1 (6 bases). This CDR3 comprises 13 residues. Trimming removed 5 bases at V and 4 bases at J, with 11 bases between. Germline V gene data show CDR1 as MNHNS and CDR2 as SASEGT. The CDR3 here is CASSTQGGTEAFF. The CDR3 DNA reads TGTGCCAGCAGTACACAGGGTGGCACTGAAGCTTTCTTT.

This sequence joins TRBV7-9 and TRBJ2-5, with D perhaps matching TRBD1 (6 bases). Near its end, the DNA agrees better with TRBJ2-7, so the J call may be wrong. Germline V gene lookup returns CDR1 SEHNR and CDR2 FQNEAQ (reference sequence). This CDR3 region has 12 residues. This CDR3 reads CASSSRGYEQYF. The CDR3 bases are TGTGCCAGCAGCAGTAGGGGGTACGAGCAGTACTTC.

The chain combines TRBV6-5 with TRBJ2-2; D might be TRBD1 (6 bases). This CDR3 comprises 15 residues. Germline V CDR1 and CDR2: MNHEY, SVGAGI. The V and J ends lost 5 bases and 5 bases respectively, with 15 bases between them. In DNA, the CDR3 is TGTGCCAGCAGTCGCTGGACAGTAGTAACCGGGGAGCTGTTTTTT. This encodes CASSRWTVVTGELFF.

This chain connects TRBV6-6 to TRBJ1-5, with 9 bases lining up with TRBD1. This CDR3 spans 14 amino acids. Trimming removed 7 bases from V and 7 bases from J; junction bases left unmatched: 8. The germline V gene encodes CDR1 MNHNY and CDR2 SVGAGI (reference sequence). CDR3 in amino acids: CASTADRGYQPQHF. The CDR3 DNA reads TGTGCCAGCACCGCAGACAGGGGGTACCAGCCCCAGCATTTT.

This sequence joins TRBV5-8 and TRBJ1-5; TRBD1 might be the D (6 bases). Per germline, CDR1 SGHTS and CDR2 YDEGEE. CDR3 length: 15 amino acids. Trimming took 2 bases from V and 2 from J, leaving 11 bases between them. CDR3 coding DNA: TGTGCCAGCAGCTTAGGGGGTACGGGCAATCAGCCCCAGCATTTT. Translation gives CASSLGGTGNQPQHF.

This sequence joins TRBV28 and TRBJ1-2, with 9 nucleotides matching TRBD1. This CDR3 is built from 13 residues. Unmatched junction bases numbered 8, after V lost 11 bases and J lost 4 bases. CDR1 is MDHEN and CDR2 is SYDVKM in the germline V gene. The CDR3 sequence: CASHLTGGYGYTF. DNA for the CDR3: TGTGCCTCTCACTTGACAGGGGGCTATGGCTACACCTTC.

This rearrangement joins TRBV5-1 to TRBJ2-1, with TRBD2 matching 11 bases. J lost 6 bases, V lost 3 bases, and 11 bases had no gene match. In germline, CDR1 is SGHRS, CDR2 YFSETQ. This CDR3 region has 17 residues. CDR3 amino acids: CASSWIIAGGPSNEQFF. The CDR3 nucleotides are TGCGCCAGCAGCTGGATCATAGCGGGGGGGCCATCCAATGAGCAGTTCTTC.

The chain recombines TRBV5-1 with TRBJ2-2, with 7 bases that match TRBD1. Germline V CDR1 and CDR2: SGHRS, YFSETQ. The ends lost 1 base at V and 4 bases at J; junction bases unmatched: 1. This CDR3 spans 14 amino acids. This chain's CDR3 is CASSLTGATGELFF. The CDR3 DNA follows: TGCGCCAGCAGCTTGACAGGGGCCACCGGGGAGCTGTTTTTT.

The V and J genes are TRBV4-1 and TRBJ2-7; D perhaps matches TRBD2 (6 bases). The CDR3 contains 15 residues. Germline CDR1 and CDR2: MGHRA and YSYEKL. Trimming left V 1 base short and J 1 base short, with 11 bases between. CDR3 bases: TGCGCCAGCAGCCAAGGCACTAGCCCGTCCTACGAGCAGTACTTC. Protein sequence: CASSQGTSPSYEQYF.

This rearrangement joins TRBV6-1 to TRBJ2-7; 9 positions match TRBD1. The CDR3 is made up of 15 amino acids. CDR1 and CDR2 from the germline V gene are MNHNS and SASEGT. V shed 1 base, J shed 2 bases, and the junction held 3 bases outside the gene matches. Here the CDR3 DNA reads TGTGCCAGCAGTGAAGTCGGACAGGGGCCCTACGAGCAGTACTTC. Protein sequence: CASSEVGQGPYEQYF.

The CDR3 loop reads CASSIRTGDTGELFF. CDR3 nucleotides: TGTGCCAGTAGTATTAGGACAGGGGACACCGGGGAGCTGTTTTTT. This chain connects TRBV19 to TRBJ2-2, with TRBD1 matching 9 bases. Germline V gene lookup returns CDR1 LNHDA and CDR2 SQIVND (reference sequence). This CDR3 has 15 amino acids. V lost 3 bases and J lost 3; bases outside the gene matches: 2.

The V call is TRBV5-4, the J call TRBJ2-5; TRBD1 matches 10 bases. V shed 3 bases, J shed 5 bases, and the junction held 10 bases outside the gene matches. The CDR3 length is 16 residues. CDR1 SGHNT and CDR2 YYREEE come from the germline V gene (reference sequence). This CDR3 is CASSSPGTGDRETQYF. The DNA of the CDR3 is TGTGCCAGCAGCTCGCCCGGGACAGGGGATCGGGAGACCCAGTACTTC.

J is TRBJ1-1 and V is TRBV7-9; a weak D match, TRBD1 (5 bases). Germline CDR1 and CDR2: SEHNR and FQNEAQ (reference sequence). V lost 3 bases to trimming and J lost 8 bases, with 13 bases between them. The CDR3 is 13 amino acids. The CDR3: CASSFRGIDEAFF. CDR3 DNA sequence: TGTGCCAGCAGCTTTAGGGGAATCGACGAAGCTTTCTTT.